The TCR beta chain described here comes from a study of cytomegalovirus exposure and HLA in healthy donors. Looking at the study overall: The Caucasian-associated ancestry cluster contained more than 75% of the roughly 400 genotyped donors.

The PCR contained 60 Vbeta and 13 Jbeta primers. This table comes from immunoSEQ multiplex PCR, and its TCRdb copy is limited to in-frame clones, with some not included. Here the sample spans roughly 110,000 clones, roughly 73% being singletons. With respect to this clone: The antigen is unknown.

Notes on the study in general: The study carried out a later analysis of TCR beta sequences. It associated under 20,000 of them with specific HLA alleles at a false discovery rate of 0.05. The authors reported that TCR beta sequences could predict HLA-A and HLA-B alleles. These predictions were accurate for most subjects in the first cohort.

This CDR3 is 13 amino acids long. Trimming left V 0 bases short and J 6 bases short, with 11 bases between. CDR1 SQVTM and CDR2 ANQGSEA come from the germline V gene. This rearrangement joins TRBV29-1 to TRBJ1-2; unclear D gene. Sequenced input: PBMCs. The receptor's source is a woman aged 25 to 39 in good health and CMV-seronegative. CDR3 in amino acids: CSVEDGRSHGYTF. Here the CDR3 DNA reads TGCAGCGTTGAAGATGGGAGGAGCCATGGCTACACCTTC.